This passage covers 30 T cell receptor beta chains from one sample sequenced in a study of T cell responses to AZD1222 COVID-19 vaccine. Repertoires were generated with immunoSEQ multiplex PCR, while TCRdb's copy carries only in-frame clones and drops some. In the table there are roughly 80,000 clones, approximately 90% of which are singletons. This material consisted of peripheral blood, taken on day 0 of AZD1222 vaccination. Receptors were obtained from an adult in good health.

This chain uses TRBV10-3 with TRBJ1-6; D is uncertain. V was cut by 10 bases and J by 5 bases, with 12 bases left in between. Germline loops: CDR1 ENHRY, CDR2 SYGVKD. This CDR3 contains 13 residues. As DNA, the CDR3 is TGTGCCACCGGGGAATGGGATAATTCACCCCTCCACTTT. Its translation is CATGEWDNSPLHF.

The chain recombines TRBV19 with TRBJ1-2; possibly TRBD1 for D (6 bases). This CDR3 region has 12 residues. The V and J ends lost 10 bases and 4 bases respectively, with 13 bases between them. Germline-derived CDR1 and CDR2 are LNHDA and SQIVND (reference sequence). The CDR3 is CAIYEGVYGYTF. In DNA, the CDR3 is TGTGCCATCTATGAGGGGGTCTATGGCTACACCTTC.

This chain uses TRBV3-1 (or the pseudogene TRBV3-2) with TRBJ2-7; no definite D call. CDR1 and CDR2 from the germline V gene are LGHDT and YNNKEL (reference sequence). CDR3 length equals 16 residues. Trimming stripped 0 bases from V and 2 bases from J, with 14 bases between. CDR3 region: CASSQDPITVAYEQYF. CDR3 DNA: TGTGCCAGCAGCCAAGATCCTATAACAGTCGCCTACGAGCAGTACTTC.

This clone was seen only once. The CDR3 DNA reads as TGCGCCAGCAGCCACGGGACTAGCGGGGGGGACACCGGGGAGCTGTTTTTT. It translates to CASSHGTSGGDTGELFF. The V call is TRBV5-1, the J call TRBJ2-2; 16 positions match TRBD2. From germline, CDR1 is SGHRS and CDR2 YFSETQ. V trimming: 4 bases; J trimming: 3 bases; junction bases outside the gene matches: 3. This CDR3 is built from 17 residues.

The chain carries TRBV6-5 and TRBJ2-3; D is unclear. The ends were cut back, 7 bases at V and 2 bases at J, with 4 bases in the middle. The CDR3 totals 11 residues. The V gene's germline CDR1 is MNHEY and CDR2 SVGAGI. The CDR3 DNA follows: TGTGCCAGCATGGTCACAGATACGCAGTATTTT. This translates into CASMVTDTQYF.

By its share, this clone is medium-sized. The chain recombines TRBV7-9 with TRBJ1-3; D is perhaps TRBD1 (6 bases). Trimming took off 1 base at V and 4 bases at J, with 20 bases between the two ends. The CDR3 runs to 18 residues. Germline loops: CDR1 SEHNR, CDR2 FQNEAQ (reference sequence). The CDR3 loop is CASSLDRQVGVSGNTIYF. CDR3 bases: TGTGCCAGCAGCTTAGACCGACAGGTCGGCGTCTCAGGAAACACCATATATTTT.

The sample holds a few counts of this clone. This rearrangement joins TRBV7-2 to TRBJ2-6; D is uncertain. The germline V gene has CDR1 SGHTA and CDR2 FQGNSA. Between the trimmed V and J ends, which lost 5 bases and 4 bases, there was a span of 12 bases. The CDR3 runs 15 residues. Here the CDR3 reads CASSRVSSGANVLTF. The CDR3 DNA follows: TGTGCCAGCAGCCGCGTGAGCTCCGGGGCCAACGTCCTGACTTTC.

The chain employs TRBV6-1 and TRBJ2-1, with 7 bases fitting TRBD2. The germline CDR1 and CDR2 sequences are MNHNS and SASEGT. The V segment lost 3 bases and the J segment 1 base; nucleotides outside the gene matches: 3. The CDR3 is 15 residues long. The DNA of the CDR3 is TGTGCCAGCAGTGATAGAGCGGGGTCCTACAATGAGCAGTTCTTC. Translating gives CASSDRAGSYNEQFF.

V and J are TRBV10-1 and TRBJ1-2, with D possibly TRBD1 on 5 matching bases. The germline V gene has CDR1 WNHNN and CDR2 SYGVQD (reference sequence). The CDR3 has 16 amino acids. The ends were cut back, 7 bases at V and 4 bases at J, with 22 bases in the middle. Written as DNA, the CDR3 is TGCGCCAGCATGCCCCGCCCGGGGGTAGTGGCCTATGGCTACACCTTC. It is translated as CASMPRPGVVAYGYTF.

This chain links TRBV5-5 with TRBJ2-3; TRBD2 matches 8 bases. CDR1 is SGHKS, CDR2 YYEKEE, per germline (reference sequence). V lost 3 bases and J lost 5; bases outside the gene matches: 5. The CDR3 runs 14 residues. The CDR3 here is CASSSGGAKDTQYF. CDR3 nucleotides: TGTGCCAGCAGCTCCGGGGGGGCCAAAGATACGCAGTATTTT. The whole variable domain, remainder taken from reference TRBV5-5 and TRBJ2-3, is DAGVTQSPTHLIKTRGQQVTLRCSPISGHKSVSWYQQVLGQGPQFIFQYYEKEERGRGNFPDRFSARQFPNYSSELNVNALLLGDSALYLCASSSGGAKDTQYFGPGTRLTVL.

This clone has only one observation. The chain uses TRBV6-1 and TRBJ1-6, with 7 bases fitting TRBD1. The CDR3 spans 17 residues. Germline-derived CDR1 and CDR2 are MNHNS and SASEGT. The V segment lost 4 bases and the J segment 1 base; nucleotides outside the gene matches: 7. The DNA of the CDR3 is TGTGCCAGCAGTGGACGGGGGACAGTATCCTATAATTCACCCCTCCACTTT. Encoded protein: CASSGRGTVSYNSPLHF.

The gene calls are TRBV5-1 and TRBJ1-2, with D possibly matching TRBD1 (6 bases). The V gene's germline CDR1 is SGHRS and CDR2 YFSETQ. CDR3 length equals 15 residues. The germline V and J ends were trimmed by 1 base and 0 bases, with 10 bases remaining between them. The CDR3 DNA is TGCGCCAGCAGCTTGACAGGGTACGCTAACTATGGCTACACCTTC. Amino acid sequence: CASSLTGYANYGYTF.

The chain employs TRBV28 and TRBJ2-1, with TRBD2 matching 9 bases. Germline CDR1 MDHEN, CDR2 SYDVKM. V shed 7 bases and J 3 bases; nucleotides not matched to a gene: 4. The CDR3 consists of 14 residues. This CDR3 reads CASKSGGIYNEQFF. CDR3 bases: TGTGCCAGCAAAAGCGGGGGGATCTACAATGAGCAGTTCTTC.

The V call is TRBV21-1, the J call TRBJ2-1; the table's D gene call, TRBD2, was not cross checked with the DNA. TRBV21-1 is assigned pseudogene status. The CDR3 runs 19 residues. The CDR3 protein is CASSTIRAGGPYPYNEQFF. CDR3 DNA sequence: TGTGCCAGCAGCACTATTAGGGCGGGGGGGCCTTACCCCTACAATGAGCAGTTCTTC.

Written as DNA, the CDR3 is TGTGCCAGTAGTATTTCAGGGGTGGGACAGCCCCAGCATTTT. Translating gives CASSISGVGQPQHF. The chain carries TRBV19 and TRBJ1-5; perhaps TRBD1 as D (6 bases). The CDR3 consists of 14 residues. V was cut by 3 bases and J by 7 bases, with 13 bases left in between. From germline, CDR1 is LNHDA and CDR2 SQIVND (reference sequence). Based on the CDR3 plus reference TRBV19 and TRBJ1-5, the full variable domain is DGGITQSPKYLFRKEGQNVTLSCEQNLNHDAMYWYRQDPGQGLRLIYYSQIVNDFQKGDIAEGYSVSREKKESFPLTVTSAQKNPTAFYLCASSISGVGQPQHFGDGTRLSIL.

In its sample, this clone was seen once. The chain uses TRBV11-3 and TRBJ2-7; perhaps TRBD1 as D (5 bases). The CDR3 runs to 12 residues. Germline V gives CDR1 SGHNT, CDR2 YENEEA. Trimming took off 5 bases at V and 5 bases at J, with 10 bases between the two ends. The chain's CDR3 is CASSAGLDEQYF. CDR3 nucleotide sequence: TGTGCCAGCAGCGCAGGGTTAGACGAGCAGTACTTC.

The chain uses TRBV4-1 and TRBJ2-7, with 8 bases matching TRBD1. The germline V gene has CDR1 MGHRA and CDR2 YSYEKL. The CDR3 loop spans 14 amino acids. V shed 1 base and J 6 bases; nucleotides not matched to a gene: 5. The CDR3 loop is CASSQGQGAGEQYF. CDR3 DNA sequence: TGCGCCAGCAGCCAAGGGCAGGGGGCAGGCGAGCAGTACTTC.

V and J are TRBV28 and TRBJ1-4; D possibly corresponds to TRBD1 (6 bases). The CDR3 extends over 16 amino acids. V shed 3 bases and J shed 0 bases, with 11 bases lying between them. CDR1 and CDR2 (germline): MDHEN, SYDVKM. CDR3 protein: CASSFIEGATNEKLFF. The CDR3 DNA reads TGTGCCAGCAGTTTCATAGAGGGGGCAACTAATGAAAAACTGTTTTTT.

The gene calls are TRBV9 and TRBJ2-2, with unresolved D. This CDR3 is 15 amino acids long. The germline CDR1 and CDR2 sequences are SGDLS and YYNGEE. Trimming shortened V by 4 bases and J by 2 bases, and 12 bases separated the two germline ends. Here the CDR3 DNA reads TGTGCCAGCAGCACTCAAGTGGGTAACACCGGGGAGCTGTTTTTT. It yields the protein CASSTQVGNTGELFF.

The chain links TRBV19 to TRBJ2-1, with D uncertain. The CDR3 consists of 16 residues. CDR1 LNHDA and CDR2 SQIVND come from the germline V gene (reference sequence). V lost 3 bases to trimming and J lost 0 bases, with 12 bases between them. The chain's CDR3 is CASSISGRVSYNEQFF. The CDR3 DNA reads TGTGCCAGTAGTATCTCCGGAAGGGTCTCCTACAATGAGCAGTTCTTC. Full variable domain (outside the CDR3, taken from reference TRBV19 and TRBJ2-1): DGGITQSPKYLFRKEGQNVTLSCEQNLNHDAMYWYRQDPGQGLRLIYYSQIVNDFQKGDIAEGYSVSREKKESFPLTVTSAQKNPTAFYLCASSISGRVSYNEQFFGPGTRLTVL.

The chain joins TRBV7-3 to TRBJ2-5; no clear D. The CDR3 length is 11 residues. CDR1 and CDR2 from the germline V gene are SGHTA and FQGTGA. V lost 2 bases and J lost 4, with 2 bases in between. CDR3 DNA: TGTGCCAGCAGCTTACCAGAGACCCAGTACTTC. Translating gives CASSLPETQYF.

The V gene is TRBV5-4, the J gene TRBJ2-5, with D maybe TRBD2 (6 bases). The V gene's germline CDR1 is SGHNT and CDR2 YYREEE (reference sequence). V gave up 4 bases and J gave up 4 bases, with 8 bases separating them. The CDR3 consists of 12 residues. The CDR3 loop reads CASSPGGETQYF. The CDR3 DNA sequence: TGTGCCAGCAGCCCCGGGGGAGAGACCCAGTACTTC.

The CDR3 DNA reads TGTGCCAGTAGTATAGCTGGGTTGAACACTGAAGCTTTCTTT. It specifies CASSIAGLNTEAFF. V and J are TRBV19 and TRBJ1-1, with D unclear. V lost 1 base and J lost 0, with 6 bases in between. CDR1 and CDR2 from the germline V gene are LNHDA and SQIVND (reference sequence). This CDR3 has 14 amino acids. Complete variable domain (other parts from reference TRBV19 and TRBJ1-1): DGGITQSPKYLFRKEGQNVTLSCEQNLNHDAMYWYRQDPGQGLRLIYYSQIVNDFQKGDIAEGYSVSREKKESFPLTVTSAQKNPTAFYLCASSIAGLNTEAFFGQGTRLTVV.

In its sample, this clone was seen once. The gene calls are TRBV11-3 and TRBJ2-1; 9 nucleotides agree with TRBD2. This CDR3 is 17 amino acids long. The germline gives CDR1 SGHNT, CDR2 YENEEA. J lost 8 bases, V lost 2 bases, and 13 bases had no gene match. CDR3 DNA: TGTGCCAGCAGCTTAAGGATTGGCGGGGGGGTTGTCGATGAGCAGTTCTTC. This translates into CASSLRIGGGVVDEQFF.

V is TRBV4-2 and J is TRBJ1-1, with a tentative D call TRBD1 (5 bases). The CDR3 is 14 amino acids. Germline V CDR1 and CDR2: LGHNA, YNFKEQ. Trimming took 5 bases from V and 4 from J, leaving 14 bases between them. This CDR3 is CASSGDRSGTEAFF. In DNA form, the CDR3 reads TGTGCCAGCAGCGGTGACAGATCCGGCACTGAAGCTTTCTTT.

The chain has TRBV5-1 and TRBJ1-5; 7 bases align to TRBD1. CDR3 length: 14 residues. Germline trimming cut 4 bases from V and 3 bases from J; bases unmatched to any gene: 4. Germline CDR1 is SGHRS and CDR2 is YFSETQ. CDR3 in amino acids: CASSPTGANQPQHF. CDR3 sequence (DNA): TGCGCCAGCAGCCCAACAGGGGCCAATCAGCCCCAGCATTTT.

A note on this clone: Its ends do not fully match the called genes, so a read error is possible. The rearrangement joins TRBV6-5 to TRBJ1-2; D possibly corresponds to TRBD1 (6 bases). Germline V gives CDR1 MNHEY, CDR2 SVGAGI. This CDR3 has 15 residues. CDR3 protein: CASTYVTGRGSGYTF. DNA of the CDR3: TGTGCCAGCACTTACGTAACAGGGAGGGGGAGCGGCTACACCTTC.

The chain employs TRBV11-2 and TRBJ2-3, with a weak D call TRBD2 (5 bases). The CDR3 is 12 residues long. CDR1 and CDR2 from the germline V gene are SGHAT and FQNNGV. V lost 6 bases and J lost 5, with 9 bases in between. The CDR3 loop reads CASSRGRDTQYF. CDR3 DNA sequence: TGTGCCAGCAGTCGAGGGAGAGATACGCAGTATTTT.

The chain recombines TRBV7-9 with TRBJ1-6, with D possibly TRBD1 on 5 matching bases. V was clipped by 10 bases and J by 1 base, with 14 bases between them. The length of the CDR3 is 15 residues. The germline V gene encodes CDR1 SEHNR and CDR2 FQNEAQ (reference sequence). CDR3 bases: TGTGCCACCAGAAACGGGGGTTCCTATAATTCACCCCTCCACTTT. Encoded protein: CATRNGGSYNSPLHF.

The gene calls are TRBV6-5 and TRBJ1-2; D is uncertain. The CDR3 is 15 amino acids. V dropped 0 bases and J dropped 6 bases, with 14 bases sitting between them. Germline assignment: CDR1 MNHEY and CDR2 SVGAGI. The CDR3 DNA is TGTGCCAGCAGTTACTCTTTGGGGTCGTTGGATGGCTACACCTTC. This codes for CASSYSLGSLDGYTF.